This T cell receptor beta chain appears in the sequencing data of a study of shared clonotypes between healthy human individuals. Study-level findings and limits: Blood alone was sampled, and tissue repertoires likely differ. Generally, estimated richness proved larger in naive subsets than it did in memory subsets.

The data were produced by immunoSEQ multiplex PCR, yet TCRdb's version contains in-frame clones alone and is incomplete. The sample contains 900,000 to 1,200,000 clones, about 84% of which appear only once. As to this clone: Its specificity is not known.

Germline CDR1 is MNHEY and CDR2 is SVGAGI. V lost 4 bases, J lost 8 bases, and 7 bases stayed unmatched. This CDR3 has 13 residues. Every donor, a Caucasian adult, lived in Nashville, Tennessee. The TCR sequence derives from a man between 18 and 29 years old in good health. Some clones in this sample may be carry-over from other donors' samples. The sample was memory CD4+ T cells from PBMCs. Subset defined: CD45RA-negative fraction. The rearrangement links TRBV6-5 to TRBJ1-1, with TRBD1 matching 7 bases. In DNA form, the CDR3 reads TGTGCCAGCAGTTCCGCGGACAGGCCAGAAGCTTTCTTT. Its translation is CASSSADRPEAFF.